Listed here are 11 T cell receptor beta chains from one sample, sequenced in a study of blood T cell repertoires in COVID-19 (dated by TCRdb to the early 2020s). Library preparation was by the immunoSEQ multiplex PCR assay. The clones in this table, taken by TCRdb from immuneACCESS, are in-frame only. Not every clone is retained; where verified, under half of the shortfall comes from an unresolved V gene, and the cause of the rest is unknown. The sample table holds hundreds of thousands of clones, of which under 95% were seen once. Roughly 3% of the sample comes from the top ten. Input material: peripheral blood. The receptor source for this set is a woman aged 18-30 years who had recovered from COVID-19.

This clone was counted a single time. This chain connects TRBV10-3 to TRBJ2-5; D is uncertain. CDR1 is ENHRY and CDR2 is SYGVKD in the germline V gene. The germline V and J ends were trimmed by 8 bases and 1 base, with 8 bases remaining between them. The CDR3 is 12 residues long. The CDR3: CAISRTQETQYF. The DNA of the CDR3 is TGTGCCATCTCGCGCACCCAAGAGACCCAGTACTTC.

The V gene is TRBV5-3, the J gene TRBJ1-5, with 7 bases lining up with TRBD1. TRBV5-3 belongs to the ORF category, with a function that is uncertain. This CDR3 region has 15 residues. After removal of 0 bases from V and 6 bases from J, the junction contained 6 bases not matched to a gene. CDR3 in DNA: TGTGCCAGAAGCTTGGACAGGGGCCAGGTTCAGCCCCAGCATTTT. This gives the protein CARSLDRGQVQPQHF.

The chain is built from TRBV6-2 or TRBV6-3 and TRBJ2-3, with a tentative D call TRBD2 (6 bases). The germline gives CDR1 MNHEY, CDR2 SVGEGT. This CDR3 has 14 amino acids. The V and J ends lost 6 bases and 5 bases respectively, with 15 bases between them. In DNA form, the CDR3 reads TGTGCCAGCAGCCCCCGTATCGGGGGAGATACGCAGTATTTT. Translating gives CASSPRIGGDTQYF.

The chain has TRBV24-1 and TRBJ1-3, with D perhaps TRBD1 (5 bases). Germline V gene sequence: CDR1 KGHDR, CDR2 SFDVKD. V lost 7 bases, J lost 4 bases, and 25 bases lay in between. The CDR3 has 18 amino acids. For the CDR3, the DNA is TGTGCCACCAGGCTTCTAATGGGAAGGGGCGGCGGAGGAAACACCATATATTTT. It specifies CATRLLMGRGGGGNTIYF.

The chain employs TRBV4-3 and TRBJ1-3; D gene uncertain. V lost 0 bases, J lost 0 bases, and 12 bases lay in between. The germline V gene encodes CDR1 LGHNA and CDR2 YSLEER. The CDR3 is 17 residues long. The CDR3: CASSQEFGGPSGNTIYF. CDR3 sequence (DNA): TGCGCCAGCAGCCAAGAATTTGGAGGGCCCTCTGGAAACACCATATATTTT.

The V call is TRBV7-9, the J call TRBJ1-5; TRBD1 aligns across 7 bases. This CDR3 contains 15 residues. The V segment lost 4 bases and the J segment 0 bases; nucleotides outside the gene matches: 3. Germline CDR1 and CDR2: SEHNR and FQNEAQ (reference sequence). The CDR3 reads CASSSGTVSNQPQHF. CDR3 bases: TGTGCCAGCAGCTCGGGGACAGTTAGCAATCAGCCCCAGCATTTT.

V and J are TRBV6-6 and TRBJ1-5; 10 bases agree with TRBD1. Germline V gene sequence: CDR1 MNHNY, CDR2 SVGAGI (reference sequence). The CDR3 extends over 15 amino acids. The V gene end was trimmed by 5 bases and the J gene end by 11 bases; junction bases not matched to a gene: 12. The CDR3 coding sequence is TGTGCCAGCAGTACGACGTGGACAGGGGGTATCACCCAGCATTTT. It encodes CASSTTWTGGITQHF.

J is TRBJ1-2 and V is TRBV3-1 (or the pseudogene TRBV3-2); D possibly corresponds to TRBD1 (6 bases). Germline CDR1 and CDR2: LGHDT and YNNKEL (reference sequence). CDR3 length: 15 residues. Trimming left V 1 base short and J 4 bases short, with 13 bases between. CDR3 amino acids: CASSQGGQGRYGYTF. The CDR3 DNA reads as TGTGCCAGCAGCCAAGGGGGGCAGGGTCGCTATGGCTACACCTTC.

This clone was detected once. The chain is built from TRBV5-1 and TRBJ2-1; D is unresolved. The germline V gene has CDR1 SGHRS and CDR2 YFSETQ. Trimming stripped 4 bases from V and 0 bases from J, with 5 bases between. The CDR3 is made up of 13 amino acids. The CDR3 DNA is TGCGCCAGCAGCCCCGGCTCCTACAATGAGCAGTTCTTC. Its translation: CASSPGSYNEQFF.

The chain joins TRBV6-5 to TRBJ2-1, with a weak D call TRBD2 (6 bases). CDR1 MNHEY and CDR2 SVGAGI come from the germline V gene. V lost 7 bases and J lost 7, with 17 bases in between. The CDR3 totals 14 residues. This CDR3 is CASTRGVGSNEQFF. The CDR3 DNA is TGTGCCAGCACCCGCGGGGTGGGTTCGAATGAGCAGTTCTTC.

This chain uses TRBV6-2 or TRBV6-3 with TRBJ2-7; D remains ambiguous. Germline CDR1 reads MNHEY; CDR2 reads SVGEGT. The germline V and J ends were trimmed by 5 bases and 3 bases, with 14 bases remaining between them. The CDR3 is made up of 14 amino acids. This CDR3 reads CASSRHPQDYEQYV. The CDR3 DNA reads TGTGCCAGCAGTAGGCACCCTCAGGACTACGAGCAGTACGTC.